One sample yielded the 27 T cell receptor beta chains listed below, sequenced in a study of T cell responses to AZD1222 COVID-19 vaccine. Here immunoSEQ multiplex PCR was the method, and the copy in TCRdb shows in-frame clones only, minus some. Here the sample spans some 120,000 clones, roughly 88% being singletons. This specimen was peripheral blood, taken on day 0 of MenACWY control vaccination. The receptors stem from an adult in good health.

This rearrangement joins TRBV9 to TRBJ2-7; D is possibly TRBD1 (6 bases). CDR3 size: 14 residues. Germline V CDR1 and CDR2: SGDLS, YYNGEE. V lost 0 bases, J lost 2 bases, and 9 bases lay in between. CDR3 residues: CASSVGDTAYEQYF. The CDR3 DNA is TGTGCCAGCAGCGTAGGGGACACTGCCTACGAGCAGTACTTC.

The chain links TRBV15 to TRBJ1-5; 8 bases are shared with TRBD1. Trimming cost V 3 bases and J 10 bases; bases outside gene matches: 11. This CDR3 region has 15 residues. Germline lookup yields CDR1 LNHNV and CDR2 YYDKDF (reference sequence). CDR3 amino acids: CATSRGQTGEIPQHF. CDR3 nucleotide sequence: TGTGCCACCAGCAGGGGTCAGACAGGGGAAATTCCCCAGCATTTT. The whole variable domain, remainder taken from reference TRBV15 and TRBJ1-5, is DAMVIQNPRYQVTQFGKPVTLSCSQTLNHNVMYWYQQKSSQAPKLLFHYYDKDFNNEADTPDNFQSRRPNTSFCFLDIRSPGLGDTAMYLCATSRGQTGEIPQHFGDGTRLSIL.

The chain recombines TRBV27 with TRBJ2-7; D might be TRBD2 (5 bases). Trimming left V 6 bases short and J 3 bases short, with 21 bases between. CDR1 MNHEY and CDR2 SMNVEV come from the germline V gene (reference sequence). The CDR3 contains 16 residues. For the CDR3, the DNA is TGTGCCAGCAGCCGGACCGGGGTCAGAACGGGCTACGAGCAGTACTTC. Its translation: CASSRTGVRTGYEQYF.

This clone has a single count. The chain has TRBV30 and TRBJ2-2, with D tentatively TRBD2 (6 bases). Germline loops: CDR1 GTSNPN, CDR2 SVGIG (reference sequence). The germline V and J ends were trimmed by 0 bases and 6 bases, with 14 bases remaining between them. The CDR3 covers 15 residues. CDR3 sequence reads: CAWSVRWRDAGELFF. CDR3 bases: TGTGCCTGGAGTGTACGCTGGCGGGACGCCGGGGAGCTGTTTTTT.

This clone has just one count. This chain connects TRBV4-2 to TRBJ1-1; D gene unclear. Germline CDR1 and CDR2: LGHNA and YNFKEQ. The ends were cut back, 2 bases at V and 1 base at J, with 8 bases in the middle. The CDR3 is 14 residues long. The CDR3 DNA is TGTGCCAGCAGCCAACCCAAAAAGAACACTGAAGCTTTCTTT. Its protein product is CASSQPKKNTEAFF.

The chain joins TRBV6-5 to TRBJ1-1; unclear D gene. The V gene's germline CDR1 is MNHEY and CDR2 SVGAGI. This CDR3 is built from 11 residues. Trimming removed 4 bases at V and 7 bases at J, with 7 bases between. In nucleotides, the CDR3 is TGTGCCAGCAGTTTACACCTTGAAGCTTTCTTT. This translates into CASSLHLEAFF.

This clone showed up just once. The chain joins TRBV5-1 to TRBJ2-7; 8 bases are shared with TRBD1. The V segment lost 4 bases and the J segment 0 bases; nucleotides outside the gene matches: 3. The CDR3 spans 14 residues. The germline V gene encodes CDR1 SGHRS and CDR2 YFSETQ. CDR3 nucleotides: TGCGCCAGCAGCGTGGACAGGGACTCCTACGAGCAGTACTTC. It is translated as CASSVDRDSYEQYF. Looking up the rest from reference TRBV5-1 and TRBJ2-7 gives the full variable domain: KAGVTQTPRYLIKTRGQQVTLSCSPISGHRSVSWYQQTPGQGLQFLFEYFSETQRNKGNFPGRFSGRQFSNSRSEMNVSTLELGDSALYLCASSVDRDSYEQYFGPGTRLTVT.

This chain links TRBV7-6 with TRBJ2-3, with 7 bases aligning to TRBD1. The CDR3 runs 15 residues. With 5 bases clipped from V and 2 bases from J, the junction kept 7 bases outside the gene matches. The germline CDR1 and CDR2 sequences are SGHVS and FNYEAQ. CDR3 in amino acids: CASSLQGPPTDTQYF. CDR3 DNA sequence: TGTGCCAGCAGCCTACAGGGGCCCCCCACAGATACGCAGTATTTT.

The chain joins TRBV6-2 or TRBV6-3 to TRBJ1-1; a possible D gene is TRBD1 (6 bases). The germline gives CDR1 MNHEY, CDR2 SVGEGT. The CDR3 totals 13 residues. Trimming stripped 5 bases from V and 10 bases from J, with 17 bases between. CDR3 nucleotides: TGTGCCAGCAGTCTGGACAGAAATCCAGGAGCTTTCTTT. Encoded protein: CASSLDRNPGAFF.

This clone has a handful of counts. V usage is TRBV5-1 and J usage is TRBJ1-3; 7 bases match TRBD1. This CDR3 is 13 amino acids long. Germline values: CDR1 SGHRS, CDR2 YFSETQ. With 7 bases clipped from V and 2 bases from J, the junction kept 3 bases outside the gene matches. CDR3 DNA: TGCGCCAGCGGGACAGACACTGGAAACACCATATATTTT. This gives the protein CASGTDTGNTIYF.

The CDR3 loop reads CASSGGTGGRTEAFF. CDR3 DNA sequence: TGCGCCAGCAGTGGAGGTACCGGGGGCCGAACTGAAGCTTTCTTT. The chain couples TRBV10-1 to TRBJ1-1; a possible D gene is TRBD1 (6 bases). V was clipped by 4 bases and J by 5 bases, with 17 bases between them. The CDR3 is 15 amino acids. Germline CDR1 WNHNN, CDR2 SYGVQD (reference sequence).

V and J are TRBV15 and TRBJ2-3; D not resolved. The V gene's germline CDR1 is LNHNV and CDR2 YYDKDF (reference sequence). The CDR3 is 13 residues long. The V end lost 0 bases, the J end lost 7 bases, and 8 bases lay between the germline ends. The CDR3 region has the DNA TGTGCCACCAGCAGAGATCATGTGAATACGCAGTATTTT. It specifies CATSRDHVNTQYF.

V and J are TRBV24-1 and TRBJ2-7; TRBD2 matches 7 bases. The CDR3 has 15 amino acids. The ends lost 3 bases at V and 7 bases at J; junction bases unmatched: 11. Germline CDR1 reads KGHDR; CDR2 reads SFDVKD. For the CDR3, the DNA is TGTGCCACCAGTGATCGAGCGTCGGGAGGTTGGGAGCAGTACTTC. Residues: CATSDRASGGWEQYF.

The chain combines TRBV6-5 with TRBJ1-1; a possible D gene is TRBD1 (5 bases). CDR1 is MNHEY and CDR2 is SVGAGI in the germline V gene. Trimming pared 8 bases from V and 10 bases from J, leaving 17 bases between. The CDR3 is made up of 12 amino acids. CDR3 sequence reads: CASWRGEEGAFF. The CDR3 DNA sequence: TGTGCCAGCTGGCGGGGGGAGGAAGGAGCTTTCTTT.

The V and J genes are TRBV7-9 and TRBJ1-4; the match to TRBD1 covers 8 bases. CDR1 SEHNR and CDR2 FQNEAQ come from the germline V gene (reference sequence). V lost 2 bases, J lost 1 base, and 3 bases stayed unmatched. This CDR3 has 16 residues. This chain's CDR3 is CASSLFTGGTNEKLFF. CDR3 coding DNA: TGTGCCAGCAGCTTATTCACAGGGGGAACTAATGAAAAACTGTTTTTT.

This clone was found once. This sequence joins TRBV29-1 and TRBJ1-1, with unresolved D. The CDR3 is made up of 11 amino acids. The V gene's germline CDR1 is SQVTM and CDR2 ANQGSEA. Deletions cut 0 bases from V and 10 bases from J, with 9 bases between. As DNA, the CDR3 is TGCAGCGTTGAAGATCGGGTGGGAGCTTTCTTT. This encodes CSVEDRVGAFF.

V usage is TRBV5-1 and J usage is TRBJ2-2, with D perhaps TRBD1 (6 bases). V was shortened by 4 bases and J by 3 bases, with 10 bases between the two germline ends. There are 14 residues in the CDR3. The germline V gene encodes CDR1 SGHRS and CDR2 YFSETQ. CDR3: CASSPGQYTGELFF. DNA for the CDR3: TGCGCCAGCAGCCCTGGACAGTACACCGGGGAGCTGTTTTTT.

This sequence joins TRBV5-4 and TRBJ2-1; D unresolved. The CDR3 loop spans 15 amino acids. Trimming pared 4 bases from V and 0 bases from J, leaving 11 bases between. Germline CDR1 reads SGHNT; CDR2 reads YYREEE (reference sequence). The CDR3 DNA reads TGTGCCAGCAGCCCGGAACTGAGCTCCTACAATGAGCAGTTCTTC. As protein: CASSPELSSYNEQFF.

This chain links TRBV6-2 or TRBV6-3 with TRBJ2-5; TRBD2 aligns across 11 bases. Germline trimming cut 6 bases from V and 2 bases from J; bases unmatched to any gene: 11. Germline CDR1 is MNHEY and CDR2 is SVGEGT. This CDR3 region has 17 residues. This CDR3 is CASSRRNGLAGQETQYF. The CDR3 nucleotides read TGTGCCAGCAGCCGCCGAAACGGACTAGCGGGTCAAGAGACCCAGTACTTC.

For the CDR3, the DNA is TGTGCCAGCAGCCTACCATACAATGAGCAGTTCTTC. This gives the protein CASSLPYNEQFF. The chain is built from TRBV3-1 (or the pseudogene TRBV3-2) and TRBJ2-1; the D is unclear. The CDR3 is 12 amino acids. Germline lookup yields CDR1 LGHDT and CDR2 YNNKEL (reference sequence). V was cut by 4 bases and J by 4 bases, with 5 bases left in between.

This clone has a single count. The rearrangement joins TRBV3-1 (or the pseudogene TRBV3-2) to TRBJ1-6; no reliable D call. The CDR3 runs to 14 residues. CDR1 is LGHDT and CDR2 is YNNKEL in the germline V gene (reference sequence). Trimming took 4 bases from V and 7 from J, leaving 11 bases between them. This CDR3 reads CASSRVLGNSPLHF. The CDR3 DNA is TGTGCCAGCAGCCGGGTTCTGGGAAATTCACCCCTCCACTTT.

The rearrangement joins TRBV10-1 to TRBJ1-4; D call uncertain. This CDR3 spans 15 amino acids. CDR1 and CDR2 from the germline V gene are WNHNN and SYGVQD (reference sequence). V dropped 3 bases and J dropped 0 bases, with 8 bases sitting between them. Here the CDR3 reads CASSDSHATNEKLFF. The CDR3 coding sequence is TGCGCCAGCAGTGACAGTCATGCAACTAATGAAAAACTGTTTTTT.

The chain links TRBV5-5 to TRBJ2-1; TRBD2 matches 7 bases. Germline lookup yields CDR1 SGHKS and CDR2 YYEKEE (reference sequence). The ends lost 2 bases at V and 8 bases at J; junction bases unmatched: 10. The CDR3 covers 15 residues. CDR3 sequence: CASSFFAGVGDEQFF. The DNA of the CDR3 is TGTGCCAGCAGCTTTTTCGCGGGAGTCGGCGATGAGCAGTTCTTC. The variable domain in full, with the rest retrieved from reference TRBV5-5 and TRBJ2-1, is DAGVTQSPTHLIKTRGQQVTLRCSPISGHKSVSWYQQVLGQGPQFIFQYYEKEERGRGNFPDRFSARQFPNYSSELNVNALLLGDSALYLCASSFFAGVGDEQFFGPGTRLTVL.

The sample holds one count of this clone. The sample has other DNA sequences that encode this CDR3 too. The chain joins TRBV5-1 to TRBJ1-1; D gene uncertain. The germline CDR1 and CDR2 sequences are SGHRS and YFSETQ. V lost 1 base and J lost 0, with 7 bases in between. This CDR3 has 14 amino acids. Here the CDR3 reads CASSLTDMNTEAFF. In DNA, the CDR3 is TGCGCCAGCAGCTTGACAGATATGAACACTGAAGCTTTCTTT.

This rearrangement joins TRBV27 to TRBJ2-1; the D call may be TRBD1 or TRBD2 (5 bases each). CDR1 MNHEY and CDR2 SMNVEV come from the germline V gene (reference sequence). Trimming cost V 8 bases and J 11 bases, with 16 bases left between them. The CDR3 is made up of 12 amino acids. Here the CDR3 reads CASSQGPLQQFF. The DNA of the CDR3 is TGTGCCAGCTCTCAGGGACCCCTTCAGCAGTTCTTC.

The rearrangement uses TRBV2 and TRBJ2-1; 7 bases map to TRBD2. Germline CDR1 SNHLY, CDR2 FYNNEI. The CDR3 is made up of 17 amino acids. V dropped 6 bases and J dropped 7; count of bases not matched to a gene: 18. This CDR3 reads CASRGGSGTLIGNEQFF. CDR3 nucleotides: TGTGCCAGCAGGGGGGGAAGCGGGACCCTGATTGGGAATGAGCAGTTCTTC.

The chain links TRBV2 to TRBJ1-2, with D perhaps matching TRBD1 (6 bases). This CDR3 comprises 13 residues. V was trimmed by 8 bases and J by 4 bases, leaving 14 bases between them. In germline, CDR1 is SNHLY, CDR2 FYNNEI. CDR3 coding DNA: TGTGCCAGCCAAATAGGGGGAGTCTATGGCTACACCTTC. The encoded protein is CASQIGGVYGYTF.